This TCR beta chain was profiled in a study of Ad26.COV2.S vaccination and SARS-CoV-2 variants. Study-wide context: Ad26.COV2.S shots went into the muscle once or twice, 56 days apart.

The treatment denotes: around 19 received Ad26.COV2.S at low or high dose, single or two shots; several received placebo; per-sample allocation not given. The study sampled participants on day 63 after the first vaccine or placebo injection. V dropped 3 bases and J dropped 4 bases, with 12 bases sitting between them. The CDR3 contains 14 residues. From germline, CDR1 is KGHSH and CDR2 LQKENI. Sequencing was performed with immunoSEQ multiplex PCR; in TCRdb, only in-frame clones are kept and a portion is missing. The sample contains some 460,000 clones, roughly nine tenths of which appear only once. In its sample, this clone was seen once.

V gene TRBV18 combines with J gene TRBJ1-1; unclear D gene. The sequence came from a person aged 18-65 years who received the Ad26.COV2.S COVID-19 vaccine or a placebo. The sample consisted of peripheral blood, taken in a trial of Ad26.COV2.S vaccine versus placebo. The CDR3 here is CASSPPVEPTEAFF. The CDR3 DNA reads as TGTGCCAGCTCACCCCCCGTGGAACCCACTGAAGCTTTCTTT.